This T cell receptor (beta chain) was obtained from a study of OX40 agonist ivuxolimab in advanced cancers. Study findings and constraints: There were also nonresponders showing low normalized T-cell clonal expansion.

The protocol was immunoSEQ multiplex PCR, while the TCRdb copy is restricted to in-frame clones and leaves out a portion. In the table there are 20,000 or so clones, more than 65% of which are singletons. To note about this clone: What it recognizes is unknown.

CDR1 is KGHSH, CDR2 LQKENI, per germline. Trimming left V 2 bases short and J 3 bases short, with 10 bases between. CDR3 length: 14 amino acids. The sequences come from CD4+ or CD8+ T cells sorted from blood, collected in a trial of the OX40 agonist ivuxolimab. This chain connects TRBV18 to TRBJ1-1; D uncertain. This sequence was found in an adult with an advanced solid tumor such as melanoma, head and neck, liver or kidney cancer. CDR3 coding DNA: TGTGCCAGCTCACCAGGGTTGGAGGACACTGAAGCTTTCTTT. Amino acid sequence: CASSPGLEDTEAFF.